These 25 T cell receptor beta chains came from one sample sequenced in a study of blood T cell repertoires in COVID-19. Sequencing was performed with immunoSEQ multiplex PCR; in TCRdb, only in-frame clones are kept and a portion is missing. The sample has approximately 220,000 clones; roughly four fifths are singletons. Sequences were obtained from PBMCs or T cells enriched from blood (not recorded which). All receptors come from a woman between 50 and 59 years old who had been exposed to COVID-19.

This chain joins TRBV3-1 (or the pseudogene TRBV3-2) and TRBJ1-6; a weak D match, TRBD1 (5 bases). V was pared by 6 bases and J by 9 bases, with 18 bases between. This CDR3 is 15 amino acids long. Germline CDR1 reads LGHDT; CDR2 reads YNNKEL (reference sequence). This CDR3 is CASRDGTASSSPLHF. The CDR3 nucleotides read TGTGCCAGCAGGGACGGGACTGCCTCTAGTTCACCCCTCCACTTT.

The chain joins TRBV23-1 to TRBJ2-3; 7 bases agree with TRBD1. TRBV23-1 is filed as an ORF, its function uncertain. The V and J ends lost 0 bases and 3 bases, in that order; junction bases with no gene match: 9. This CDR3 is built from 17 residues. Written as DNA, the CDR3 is TGCGCCAGCAGTCAATCGAGACAGGGAAGTGGAACAGATACGCAGTATTTT. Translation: CASSQSRQGSGTDTQYF.

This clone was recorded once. In nucleotides, the CDR3 is TGTGCCAGCAGCGCCAGGGTTGAGCAGTTCTTC. This translates into CASSARVEQFF. The genes are TRBV7-2 and TRBJ2-1, with D possibly being TRBD1 (5 bases). The V and J ends lost 5 bases and 9 bases respectively, with 8 bases between them. Per germline, CDR1 SGHTA and CDR2 FQGNSA. The CDR3 contains 11 residues.

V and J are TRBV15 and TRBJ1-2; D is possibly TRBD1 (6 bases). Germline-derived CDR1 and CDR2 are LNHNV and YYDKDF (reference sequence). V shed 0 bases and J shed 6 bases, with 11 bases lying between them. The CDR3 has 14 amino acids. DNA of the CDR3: TGTGCCACCAGCAGAGATCGGACAGTCCATGGCTACACCTTC. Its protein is CATSRDRTVHGYTF. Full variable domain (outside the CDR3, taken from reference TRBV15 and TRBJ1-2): DAMVIQNPRYQVTQFGKPVTLSCSQTLNHNVMYWYQQKSSQAPKLLFHYYDKDFNNEADTPDNFQSRRPNTSFCFLDIRSPGLGDTAMYLCATSRDRTVHGYTFGSGTRLTVV.

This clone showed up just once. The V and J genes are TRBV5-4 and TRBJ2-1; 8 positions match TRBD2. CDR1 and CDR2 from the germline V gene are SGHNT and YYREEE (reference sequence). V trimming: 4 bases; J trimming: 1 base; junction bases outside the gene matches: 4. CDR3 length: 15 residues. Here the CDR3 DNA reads TGTGCCAGCAGCCGGGGGGGAGTTTCCTACAATGAGCAGTTCTTC. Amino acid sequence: CASSRGGVSYNEQFF.

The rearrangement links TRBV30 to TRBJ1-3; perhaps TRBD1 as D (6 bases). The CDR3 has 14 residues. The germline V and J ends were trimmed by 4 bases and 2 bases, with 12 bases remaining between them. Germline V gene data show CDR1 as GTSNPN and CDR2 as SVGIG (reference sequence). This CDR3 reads CAWTIWGPGNTIYF. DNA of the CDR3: TGTGCCTGGACCATCTGGGGGCCTGGAAACACCATATATTTT.

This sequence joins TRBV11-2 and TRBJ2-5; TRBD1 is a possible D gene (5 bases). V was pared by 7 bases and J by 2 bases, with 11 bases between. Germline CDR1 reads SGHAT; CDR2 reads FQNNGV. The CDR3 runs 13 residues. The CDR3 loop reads CASTTERQETQYF. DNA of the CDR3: TGTGCCAGCACGACAGAGAGGCAAGAGACCCAGTACTTC.

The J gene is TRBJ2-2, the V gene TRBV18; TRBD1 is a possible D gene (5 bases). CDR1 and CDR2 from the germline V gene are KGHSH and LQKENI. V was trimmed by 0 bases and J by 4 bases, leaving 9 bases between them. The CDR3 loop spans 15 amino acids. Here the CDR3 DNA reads TGTGCCAGCTCACCACCAGGCAGGGCCACCGGGGAGCTGTTTTTT. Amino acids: CASSPPGRATGELFF.

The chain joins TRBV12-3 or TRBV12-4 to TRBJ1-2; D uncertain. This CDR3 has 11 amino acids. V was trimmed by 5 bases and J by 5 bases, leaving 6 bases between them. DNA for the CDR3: TGTGCCAGCAGTCTCGGGTATGGCTACACCTTC. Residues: CASSLGYGYTF.

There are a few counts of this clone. The CDR3 loop reads CASSHRGQGNTEAFF. The CDR3 region has the DNA TGTGCCAGCAGTCACCGTGGACAGGGGAACACTGAAGCTTTCTTT. The genes are TRBV27 and TRBJ1-1; 8 bases agree with TRBD1. Germline lookup yields CDR1 MNHEY and CDR2 SMNVEV (reference sequence). The CDR3 sequence is 15 residues long. The V segment lost 5 bases and the J segment 1 base; nucleotides outside the gene matches: 6.

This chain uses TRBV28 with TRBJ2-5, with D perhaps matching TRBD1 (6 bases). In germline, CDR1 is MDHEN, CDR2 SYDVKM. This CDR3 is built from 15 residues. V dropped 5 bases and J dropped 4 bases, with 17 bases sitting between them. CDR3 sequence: CASSPQGHIGETQYF. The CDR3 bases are TGTGCCAGCAGTCCTCAGGGGCACATTGGAGAGACCCAGTACTTC.

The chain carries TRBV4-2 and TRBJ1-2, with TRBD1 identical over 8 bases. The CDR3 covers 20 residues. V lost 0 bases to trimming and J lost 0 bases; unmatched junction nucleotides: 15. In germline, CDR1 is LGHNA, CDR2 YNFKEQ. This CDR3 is CASSQDGSVDREIPNYGYTF. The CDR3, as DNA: TGTGCCAGCAGCCAAGATGGATCGGTGGACAGGGAAATCCCTAACTATGGCTACACCTTC.

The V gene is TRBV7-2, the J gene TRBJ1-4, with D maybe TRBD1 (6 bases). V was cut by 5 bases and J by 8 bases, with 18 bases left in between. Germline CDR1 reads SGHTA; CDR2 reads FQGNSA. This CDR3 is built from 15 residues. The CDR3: CASSRSGDPREKLFF. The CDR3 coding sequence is TGTGCCAGCAGCCGCTCAGGGGACCCTAGGGAAAAACTGTTTTTT.

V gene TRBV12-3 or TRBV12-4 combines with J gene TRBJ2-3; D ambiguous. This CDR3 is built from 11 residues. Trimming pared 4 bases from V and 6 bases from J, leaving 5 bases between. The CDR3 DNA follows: TGTGCCAGCAGTTCATTCGATACGCAGTATTTT. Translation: CASSSFDTQYF.

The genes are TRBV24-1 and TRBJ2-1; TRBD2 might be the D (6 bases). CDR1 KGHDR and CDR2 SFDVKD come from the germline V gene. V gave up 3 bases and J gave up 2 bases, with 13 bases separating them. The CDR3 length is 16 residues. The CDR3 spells CATSDERVEAYNEQFF. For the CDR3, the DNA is TGTGCCACCAGTGATGAGCGGGTCGAAGCCTACAATGAGCAGTTCTTC.

This CDR3 reads CASSPPRAGANVLTF. CDR3 in DNA: TGTGCCAGCTCACCACCGCGGGCTGGGGCCAACGTCCTGACTTTC. The J gene is TRBJ2-6, the V gene TRBV18; the D gene is possibly TRBD2 (5 bases). V lost 0 bases and J 2 bases, leaving 5 bases between the germline ends. The germline CDR1 and CDR2 sequences are KGHSH and LQKENI. The CDR3 has 15 amino acids. The full variable domain, in which reference TRBV18 and TRBJ2-6 provide the parts outside the CDR3, is NAGVMQNPRHLVRRRGQEARLRCSPMKGHSHVYWYRQLPEEGLKFMVYLQKENIIDESGMPKERFSAEFPKEGPSILRIQQVVRGDSAAYFCASSPPRAGANVLTFGAGSRLTVL.

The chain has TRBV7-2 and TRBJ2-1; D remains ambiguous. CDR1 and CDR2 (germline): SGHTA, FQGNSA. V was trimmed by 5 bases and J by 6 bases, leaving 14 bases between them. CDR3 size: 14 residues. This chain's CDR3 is CASSPNLPSNEQFF. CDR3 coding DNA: TGTGCCAGCAGCCCTAATTTACCGTCCAATGAGCAGTTCTTC. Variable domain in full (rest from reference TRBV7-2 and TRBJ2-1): GAGVSQSPSNKVTEKGKDVELRCDPISGHTALYWYRQSLGQGLEFLIYFQGNSAPDKSGLPSDRFSAERTGGSVSTLTIQRTQQEDSAVYLCASSPNLPSNEQFFGPGTRLTVL.

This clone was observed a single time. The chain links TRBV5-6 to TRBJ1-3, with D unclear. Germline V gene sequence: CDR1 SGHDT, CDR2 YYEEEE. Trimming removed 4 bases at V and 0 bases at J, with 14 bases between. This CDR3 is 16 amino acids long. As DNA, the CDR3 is TGTGCCAGCAGCCCCCGCGGGAGGGTCTCTGGAAACACCATATATTTT. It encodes CASSPRGRVSGNTIYF.

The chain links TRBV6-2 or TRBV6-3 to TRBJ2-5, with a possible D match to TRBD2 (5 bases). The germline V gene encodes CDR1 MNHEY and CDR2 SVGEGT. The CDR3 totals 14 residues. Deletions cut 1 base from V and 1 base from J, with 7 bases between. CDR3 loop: CASSYWAGQETQYF. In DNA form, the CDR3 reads TGTGCCAGCAGTTACTGGGCGGGCCAAGAGACCCAGTACTTC.

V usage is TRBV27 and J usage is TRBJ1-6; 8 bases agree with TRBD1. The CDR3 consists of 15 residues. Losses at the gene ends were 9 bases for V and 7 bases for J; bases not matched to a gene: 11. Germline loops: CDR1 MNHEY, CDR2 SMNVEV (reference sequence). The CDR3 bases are TGTGCCAGTAGGACAGGGTCCCCTCGGAATTCACCCCTCCACTTT. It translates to CASRTGSPRNSPLHF.

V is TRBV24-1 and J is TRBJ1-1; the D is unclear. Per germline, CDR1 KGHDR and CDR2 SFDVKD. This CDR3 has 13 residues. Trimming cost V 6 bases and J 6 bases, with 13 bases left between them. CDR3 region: CATSIGRGSEAFF. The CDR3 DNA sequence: TGTGCCACCAGTATTGGGCGCGGGTCTGAAGCTTTCTTT.

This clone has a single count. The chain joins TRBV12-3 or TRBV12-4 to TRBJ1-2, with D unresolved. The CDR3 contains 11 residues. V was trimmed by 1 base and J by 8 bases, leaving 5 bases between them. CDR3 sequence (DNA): TGTGCCAGCAGTTTAGTTCCGGGCTACACCTTC. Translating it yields CASSLVPGYTF.

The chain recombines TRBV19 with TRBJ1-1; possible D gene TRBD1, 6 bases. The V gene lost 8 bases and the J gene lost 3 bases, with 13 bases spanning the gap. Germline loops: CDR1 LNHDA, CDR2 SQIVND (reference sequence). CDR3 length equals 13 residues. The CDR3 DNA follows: TGTGCCAGTCGAAACAGGGTGGACACTGAAGCTTTCTTT. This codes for CASRNRVDTEAFF.

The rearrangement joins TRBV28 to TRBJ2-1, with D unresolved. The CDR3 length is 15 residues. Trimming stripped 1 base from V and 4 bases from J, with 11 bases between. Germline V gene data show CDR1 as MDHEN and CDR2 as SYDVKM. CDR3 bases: TGTGCCAGCAGTTTATCTAGTATCTCGTACAATGAGCAGTTCTTC. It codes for CASSLSSISYNEQFF.

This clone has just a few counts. The CDR3: CASRYRVSMNTEAFF. For the CDR3, the DNA is TGTGCCAGCAGATACAGGGTTTCGATGAACACTGAAGCTTTCTTT. The J gene is TRBJ1-1, the V gene TRBV28, with D tentatively TRBD1 (6 bases). CDR1 and CDR2 (germline): MDHEN, SYDVKM. V shed 6 bases and J shed 0 bases, with 14 bases lying between them. The CDR3 has 15 residues.